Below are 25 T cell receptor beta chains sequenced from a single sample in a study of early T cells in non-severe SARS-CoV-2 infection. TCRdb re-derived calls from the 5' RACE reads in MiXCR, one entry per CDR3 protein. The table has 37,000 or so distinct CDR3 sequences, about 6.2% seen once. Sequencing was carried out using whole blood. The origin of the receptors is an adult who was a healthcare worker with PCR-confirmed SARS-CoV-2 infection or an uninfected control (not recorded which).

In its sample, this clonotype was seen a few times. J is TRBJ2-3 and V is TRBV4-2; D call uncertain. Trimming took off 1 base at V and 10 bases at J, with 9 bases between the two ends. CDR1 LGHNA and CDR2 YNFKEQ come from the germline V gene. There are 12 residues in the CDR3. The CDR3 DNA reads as TGTGCCAGCAGCCAAGTAGGCCCCCCGCAGTATTTT. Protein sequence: CASSQVGPPQYF.

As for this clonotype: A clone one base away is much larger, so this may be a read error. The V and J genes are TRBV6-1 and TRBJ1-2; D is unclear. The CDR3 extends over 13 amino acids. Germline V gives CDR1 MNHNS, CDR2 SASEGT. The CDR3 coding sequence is TGTGCCAGCAGTGAAGTGGGCGTCTATGACTACACCTTC. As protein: CASSEVGVYDYTF.

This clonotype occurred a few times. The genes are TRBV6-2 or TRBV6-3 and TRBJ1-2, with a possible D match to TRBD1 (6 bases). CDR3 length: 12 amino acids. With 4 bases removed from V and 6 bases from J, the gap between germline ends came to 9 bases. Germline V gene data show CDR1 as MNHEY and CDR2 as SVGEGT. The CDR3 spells CASSSRGNGYTF. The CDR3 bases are TGTGCCAGCAGTTCCAGGGGTAATGGCTACACCTTC.

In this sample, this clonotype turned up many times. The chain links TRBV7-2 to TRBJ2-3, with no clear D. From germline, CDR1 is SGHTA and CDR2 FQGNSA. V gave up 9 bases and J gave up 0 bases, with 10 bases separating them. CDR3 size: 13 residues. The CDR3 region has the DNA TGTGCCAGTGGGGTAGTTAGCACAGATACGCAGTATTTT. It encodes CASGVVSTDTQYF.

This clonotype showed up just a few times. This CDR3 is CASSFQPSPSGEQYF. CDR3 sequence (DNA): TGTGCCAGCAGTTTCCAGCCTAGCCCATCTGGCGAGCAGTACTTC. This rearrangement joins TRBV28 to TRBJ2-7, with a tentative D call TRBD2 (5 bases). V was shortened by 3 bases and J by 6 bases, with 18 bases between the two germline ends. The CDR3 extends over 15 amino acids. CDR1 is MDHEN and CDR2 is SYDVKM in the germline V gene. The entire variable domain, with the rest obtained from reference TRBV28 and TRBJ2-7, is as follows: DVKVTQSSRYLVKRTGEKVFLECVQDMDHENMFWYRQDPGLGLRLIYFSYDVKMKEKGDIPEGYSVSREKKERFSLILESASTNQTSMYLCASSFQPSPSGEQYFGPGTRLTVT.

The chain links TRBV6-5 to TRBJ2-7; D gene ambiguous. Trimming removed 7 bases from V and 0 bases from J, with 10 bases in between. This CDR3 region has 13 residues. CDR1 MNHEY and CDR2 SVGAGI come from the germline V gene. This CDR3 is CASNAIRSYEQYF. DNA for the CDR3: TGTGCCAGCAATGCGATACGCTCCTACGAGCAGTACTTC.

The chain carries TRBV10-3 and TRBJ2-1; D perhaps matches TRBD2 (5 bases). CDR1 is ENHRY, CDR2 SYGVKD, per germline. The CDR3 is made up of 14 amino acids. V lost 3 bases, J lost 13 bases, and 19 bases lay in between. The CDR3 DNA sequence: TGTGCCATCAGTGACCCGACCCAGGCTCCTAGCCAGTTCTTC. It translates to CAISDPTQAPSQFF.

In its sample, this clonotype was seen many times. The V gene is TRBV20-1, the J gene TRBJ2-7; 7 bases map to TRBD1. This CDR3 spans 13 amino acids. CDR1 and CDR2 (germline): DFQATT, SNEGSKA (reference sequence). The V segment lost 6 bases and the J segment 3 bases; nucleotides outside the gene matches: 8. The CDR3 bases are TGCAGTGCCCTAGGGGGCGCGGACTACGAGCAGTACTTC. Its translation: CSALGGADYEQYF.

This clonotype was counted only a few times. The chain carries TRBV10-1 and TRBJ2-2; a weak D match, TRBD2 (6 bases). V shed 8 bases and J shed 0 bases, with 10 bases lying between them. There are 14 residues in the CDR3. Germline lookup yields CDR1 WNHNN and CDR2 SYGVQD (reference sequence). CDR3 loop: CASGAGSNTGELFF. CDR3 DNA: TGCGCCAGCGGTGCGGGATCGAACACCGGGGAGCTGTTTTTT.

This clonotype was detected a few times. CDR3 DNA: TGTGCCATTAACGAGTGGAGTGGCTACACCTTC. Protein product: CAINEWSGYTF. The chain links TRBV7-9 to TRBJ1-2; D remains ambiguous. V was pared by 10 bases and J by 7 bases, with 13 bases between. The CDR3 runs to 11 residues. Germline V gene data show CDR1 as SEHNR and CDR2 as FQNEAQ (reference sequence). Looking up the rest from reference TRBV7-9 and TRBJ1-2 gives the full variable domain: DTGVSQNPRHKITKRGQNVTFRCDPISEHNRLYWYRQTLGQGPEFLTYFQNEAQLEKSRLLSDRFSAERPKGSFSTLEIQRTEQGDSAMYLCAINEWSGYTFGSGTRLTVV.

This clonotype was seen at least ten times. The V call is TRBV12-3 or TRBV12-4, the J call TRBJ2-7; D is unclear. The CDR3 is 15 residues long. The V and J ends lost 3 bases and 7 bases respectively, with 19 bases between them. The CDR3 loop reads CASSLDHASLVEQYF. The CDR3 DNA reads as TGTGCCAGCAGTTTGGATCATGCCTCCTTAGTAGAGCAGTACTTC.

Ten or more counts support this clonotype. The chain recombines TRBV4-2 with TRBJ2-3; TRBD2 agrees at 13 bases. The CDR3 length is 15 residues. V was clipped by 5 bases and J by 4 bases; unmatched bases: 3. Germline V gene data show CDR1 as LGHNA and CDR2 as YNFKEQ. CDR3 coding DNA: TGTGCCAGCAGCTCGACTAGCGGGAGGTCAGATACGCAGTATTTT. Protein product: CASSSTSGRSDTQYF.

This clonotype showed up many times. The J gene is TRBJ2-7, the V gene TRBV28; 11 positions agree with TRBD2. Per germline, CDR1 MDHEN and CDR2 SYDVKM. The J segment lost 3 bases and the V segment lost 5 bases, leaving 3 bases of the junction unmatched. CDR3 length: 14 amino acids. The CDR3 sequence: CASSETSGDYEQYF. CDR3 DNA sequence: TGTGCCAGCAGTGAGACTAGCGGGGACTACGAGCAGTACTTC. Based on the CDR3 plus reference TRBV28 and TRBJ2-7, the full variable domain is DVKVTQSSRYLVKRTGEKVFLECVQDMDHENMFWYRQDPGLGLRLIYFSYDVKMKEKGDIPEGYSVSREKKERFSLILESASTNQTSMYLCASSETSGDYEQYFGPGTRLTVT.

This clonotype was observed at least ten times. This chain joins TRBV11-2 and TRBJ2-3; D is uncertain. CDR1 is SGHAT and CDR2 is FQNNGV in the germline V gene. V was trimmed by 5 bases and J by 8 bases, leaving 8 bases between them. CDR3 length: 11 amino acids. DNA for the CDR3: TGTGCCAGCAGCGTACGTTTTACGCAGTATTTT. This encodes CASSVRFTQYF. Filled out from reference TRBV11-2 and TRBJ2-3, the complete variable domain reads EAGVAQSPRYKIIEKRQSVAFWCNPISGHATLYWYQQILGQGPKLLIQFQNNGVVDDSQLPKDRFSAERLKGVDSTLKIQPAKLEDSAVYLCASSVRFTQYFGPGTRLTVL.

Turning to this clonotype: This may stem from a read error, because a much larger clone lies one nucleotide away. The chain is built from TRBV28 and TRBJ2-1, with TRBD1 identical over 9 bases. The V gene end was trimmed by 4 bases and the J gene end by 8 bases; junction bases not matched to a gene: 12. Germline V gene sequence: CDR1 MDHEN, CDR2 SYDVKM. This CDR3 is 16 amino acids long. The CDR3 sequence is CASSSLGQGYYYEQFF. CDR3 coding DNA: TGTGCCAGCAGTTCACTGGGACAGGGTTATTACTATGAGCAGTTCTTC.

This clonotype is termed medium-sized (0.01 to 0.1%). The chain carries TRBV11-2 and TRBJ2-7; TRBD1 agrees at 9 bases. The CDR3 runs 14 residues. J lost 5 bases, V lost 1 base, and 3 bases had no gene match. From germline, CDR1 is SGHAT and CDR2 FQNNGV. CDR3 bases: TGTGCCAGCAGCTTAGCACAGGGGGCCCACGAGCAGTACTTC. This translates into CASSLAQGAHEQYF.

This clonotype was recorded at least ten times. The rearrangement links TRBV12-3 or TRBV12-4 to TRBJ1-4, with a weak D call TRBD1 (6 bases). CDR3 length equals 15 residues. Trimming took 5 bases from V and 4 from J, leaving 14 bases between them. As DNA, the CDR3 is TGTGCCAGCAGTGGCGACAGGAAGGTTAATGAAAAACTGTTTTTT. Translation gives CASSGDRKVNEKLFF.

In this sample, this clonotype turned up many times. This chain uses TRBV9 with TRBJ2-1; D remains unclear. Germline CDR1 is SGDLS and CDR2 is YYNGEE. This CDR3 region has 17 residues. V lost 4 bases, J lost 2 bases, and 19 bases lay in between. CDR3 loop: CASSPGFQAPPYNEQFF. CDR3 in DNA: TGTGCCAGCAGCCCCGGCTTTCAAGCGCCTCCCTACAATGAGCAGTTCTTC. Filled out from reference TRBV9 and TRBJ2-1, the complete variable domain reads DSGVTQTPKHLITATGQRVTLRCSPRSGDLSVYWYQQSLDQGLQFLIQYYNGEERAKGNILERFSAQQFPDLHSELNLSSLELGDSALYFCASSPGFQAPPYNEQFFGPGTRLTVL.

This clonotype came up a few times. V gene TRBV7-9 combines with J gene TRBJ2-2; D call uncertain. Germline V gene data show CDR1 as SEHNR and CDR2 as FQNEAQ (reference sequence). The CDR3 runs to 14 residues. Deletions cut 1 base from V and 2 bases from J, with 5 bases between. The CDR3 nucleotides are TGTGCCAGCAGCTTAGGGGAAAACACCGGGGAGCTGTTTTTT. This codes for CASSLGENTGELFF.

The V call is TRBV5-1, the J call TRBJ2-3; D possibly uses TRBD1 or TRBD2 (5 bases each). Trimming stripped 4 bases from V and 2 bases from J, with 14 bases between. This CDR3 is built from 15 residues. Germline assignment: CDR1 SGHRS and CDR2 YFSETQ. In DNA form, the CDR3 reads TGCGCCAGCAGCCACGCCCGAGGGACCACAGATACGCAGTATTTT. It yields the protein CASSHARGTTDTQYF.

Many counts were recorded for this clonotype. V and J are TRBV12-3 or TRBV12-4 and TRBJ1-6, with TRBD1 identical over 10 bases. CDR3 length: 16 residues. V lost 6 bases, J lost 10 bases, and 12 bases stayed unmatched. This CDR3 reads CASSPQGQGSGSPLHF. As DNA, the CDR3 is TGTGCCAGCAGCCCACAGGGACAGGGGTCTGGGTCACCCCTCCACTTT.

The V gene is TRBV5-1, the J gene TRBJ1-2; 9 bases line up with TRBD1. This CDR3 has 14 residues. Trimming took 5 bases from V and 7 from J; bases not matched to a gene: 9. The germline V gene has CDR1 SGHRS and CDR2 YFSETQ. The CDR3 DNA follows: TGCGCCAGCAGACAACCCGGGACAGGGTTTGGCTACACCTTC. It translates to CASRQPGTGFGYTF. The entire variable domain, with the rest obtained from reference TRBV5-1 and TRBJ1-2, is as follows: KAGVTQTPRYLIKTRGQQVTLSCSPISGHRSVSWYQQTPGQGLQFLFEYFSETQRNKGNFPGRFSGRQFSNSRSEMNVSTLELGDSALYLCASRQPGTGFGYTFGSGTRLTVV.

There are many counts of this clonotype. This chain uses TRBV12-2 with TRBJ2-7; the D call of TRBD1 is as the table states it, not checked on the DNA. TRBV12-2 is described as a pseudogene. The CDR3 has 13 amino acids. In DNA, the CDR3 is TGTGCAAGTCGCTTATGCCCGGGGTACGAGCAGTACTTC. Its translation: CASRLCPGYEQYF.

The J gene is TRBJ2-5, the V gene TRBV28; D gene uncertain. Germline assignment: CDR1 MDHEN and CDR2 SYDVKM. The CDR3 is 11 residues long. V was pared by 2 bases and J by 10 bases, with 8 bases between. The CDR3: CASSLRRIQYF. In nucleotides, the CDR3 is TGTGCCAGCAGTTTAAGACGGATCCAGTACTTC.

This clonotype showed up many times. In DNA form, the CDR3 reads TGTGCCAGCAGCTTAACCGGACAGACCTACAATGAGCAGTTCTTC. As protein: CASSLTGQTYNEQFF. The V and J genes are TRBV7-3 and TRBJ2-1, with a weak D call TRBD1 (6 bases). Trimming removed 0 bases from V and 2 bases from J, with 8 bases in between. Germline V gene data show CDR1 as SGHTA and CDR2 as FQGTGA. The CDR3 extends over 15 amino acids.